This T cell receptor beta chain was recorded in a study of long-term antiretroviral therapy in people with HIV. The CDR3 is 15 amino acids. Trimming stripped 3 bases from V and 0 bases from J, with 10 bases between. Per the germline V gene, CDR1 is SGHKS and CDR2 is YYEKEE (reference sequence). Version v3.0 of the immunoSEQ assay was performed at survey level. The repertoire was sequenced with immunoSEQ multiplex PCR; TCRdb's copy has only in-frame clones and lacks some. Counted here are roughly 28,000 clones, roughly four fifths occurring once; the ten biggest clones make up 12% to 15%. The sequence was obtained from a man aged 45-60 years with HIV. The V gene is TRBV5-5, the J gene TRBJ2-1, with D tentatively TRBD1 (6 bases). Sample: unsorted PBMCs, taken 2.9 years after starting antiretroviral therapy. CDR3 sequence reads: CASSWTDSSYNEQFF. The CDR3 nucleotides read TGTGCCAGCAGCTGGACAGATAGCTCCTACAATGAGCAGTTCTTC.